These 18 T cell receptor beta chains originate from one sample sequenced in a study of radiation and T cells in renal cell carcinoma. The method was immunoSEQ multiplex PCR; TCRdb's version includes in-frame clones alone and lacks a portion of them. The sample lists about 16,000 clones; about 53% were seen once. Treatment denoted: treatment-naive control, cytoreductive nephrectomy. The specimen was tumor tissue, collected from a patient whose treatment was nephrectomy without radiotherapy. The receptors come from a man aged 35 to 55 with renal cell carcinoma.

This clone was counted only a few times. The genes are TRBV27 and TRBJ1-2; no clear D. The CDR3 covers 15 residues. Germline values: CDR1 MNHEY, CDR2 SMNVEV (reference sequence). With 4 bases removed from V and 2 bases from J, the gap between germline ends came to 14 bases. The CDR3 sequence is CASSSGSSANYGYTF. The CDR3 DNA sequence: TGTGCCAGCAGTTCTGGAAGCAGCGCCAACTATGGCTACACCTTC.

This clone was observed a handful of times. The chain combines TRBV2 with TRBJ2-5, with TRBD1 identical over 7 bases. In germline, CDR1 is SNHLY, CDR2 FYNNEI. After removal of 1 base from V and 0 bases from J, the junction contained 8 bases not matched to a gene. CDR3 length equals 17 residues. This CDR3 reads CASSEGVRGFNQETQYF. CDR3 DNA sequence: TGTGCCAGCAGTGAAGGGGTCAGGGGGTTTAACCAAGAGACCCAGTACTTC.

This clone has more than one count but fewer than ten. The chain uses TRBV4-1 and TRBJ1-3; weak D call: TRBD1 (5 bases). Germline loops: CDR1 MGHRA, CDR2 YSYEKL. The CDR3 totals 14 residues. Trimming stripped 5 bases from V and 2 bases from J, with 10 bases between. The CDR3 here is CASSVREAGNTIYF. The DNA for the CDR3 is TGCGCCAGCAGCGTCAGGGAGGCTGGAAACACCATATATTTT.

The chain couples TRBV18 to TRBJ1-5; D perhaps matches TRBD1 (5 bases). Trimming took off 6 bases at V and 6 bases at J, with 15 bases between the two ends. There are 14 residues in the CDR3. Germline lookup yields CDR1 KGHSH and CDR2 LQKENI. The CDR3 nucleotides are TGTGCCAGCTCCACGGGGCAGGGTGGTCAGCCCCAGCATTTT. The encoded protein is CASSTGQGGQPQHF.

This clone was observed a handful of times. The rearrangement links TRBV30 to TRBJ1-6; possible D gene TRBD1, 6 bases. There are 13 residues in the CDR3. Deletions cut 5 bases from V and 10 bases from J, with 15 bases between. Germline V gene sequence: CDR1 GTSNPN, CDR2 SVGIG (reference sequence). The DNA of the CDR3 is TGTGCCTGGGGGGGCCGTAGCGGCTCACCCCTCCACTTT. This gives the protein CAWGGRSGSPLHF. The full variable domain, rest sourced from reference TRBV30 and TRBJ1-6, is SQTIHQWPATLVQPVGSPLSLECTVEGTSNPNLYWYRQAAGRGLQLLFYSVGIGQISSEVPQNLSASRPQDRQFILSSKKLLLSDSGFYLCAWGGRSGSPLHFGNGTRLTVT.

The gene calls are TRBV10-3 and TRBJ2-5; 10 bases line up with TRBD2. The length of the CDR3 is 15 residues. J was trimmed by 4 bases and V by 2 bases; bases with no gene match: 4. Germline V gene lookup returns CDR1 ENHRY and CDR2 SYGVKD. CDR3 sequence reads: CAISEERGGAETQYF. The CDR3 DNA is TGTGCCATCAGTGAGGAGCGGGGGGGCGCAGAGACCCAGTACTTC.

The rearrangement uses TRBV28 and TRBJ2-7, with D hard to call. Trimming cost V 5 bases and J 5 bases, with 16 bases left between them. The CDR3 has 14 residues. Germline V lookup: CDR1 MDHEN, CDR2 SYDVKM. The CDR3 here is CASSAASLRNEQYF. CDR3 DNA sequence: TGTGCCAGCAGTGCAGCGAGCCTAAGGAACGAGCAGTACTTC.

The chain joins TRBV5-6 to TRBJ2-7, with 8 bases aligning to TRBD1. The ends lost 4 bases at V and 4 bases at J; junction bases unmatched: 10. The germline V gene has CDR1 SGHDT and CDR2 YYEEEE. This CDR3 region has 15 residues. CDR3 sequence: CASSLGQGPYYEQYF. The CDR3 DNA reads as TGTGCCAGCAGCCTCGGACAGGGACCTTATTACGAGCAGTACTTC.

The genes are TRBV4-3 and TRBJ1-2, with 10 bases aligning to TRBD1. Germline CDR1 reads LGHNA; CDR2 reads YSLEER. This CDR3 has 18 amino acids. The V gene end was trimmed by 2 bases and the J gene end by 8 bases; junction bases not matched to a gene: 17. In DNA form, the CDR3 reads TGCGCCAGCAGCCAAAACCGCCCCCCCCGACAGGGGGCTGGAGGCTACACCTTC. It is translated as CASSQNRPPRQGAGGYTF.

The genes are TRBV27 and TRBJ1-6; D gene unclear. CDR1 and CDR2 (germline): MNHEY, SMNVEV (reference sequence). The CDR3 covers 17 residues. V was trimmed by 8 bases and J by 0 bases, leaving 17 bases between them. CDR3 in amino acids: CASSSIRKYSYNSPLHF. The CDR3 nucleotides are TGTGCCAGCTCCAGCATCAGGAAATACTCCTATAATTCACCCCTCCACTTT.

The chain joins TRBV30 to TRBJ1-2; D remains ambiguous. Germline V lookup: CDR1 GTSNPN, CDR2 SVGIG (reference sequence). V was pared by 3 bases and J by 6 bases, with 11 bases between. This CDR3 has 12 residues. The CDR3 DNA reads as TGTGCCTGGAGCCGCCAAACAGATGGCTACACCTTC. This codes for CAWSRQTDGYTF.

This clone is medium-sized in the sample. The gene calls are TRBV5-5 and TRBJ1-1; unclear D gene. V lost 5 bases and J lost 4, with 15 bases in between. This CDR3 is built from 14 residues. Germline V CDR1 and CDR2: SGHKS, YYEKEE (reference sequence). Here the CDR3 reads CASRRAGWGTEAFF. DNA of the CDR3: TGTGCCAGCAGAAGGGCGGGGTGGGGCACTGAAGCTTTCTTT.

This clone was detected only a few times. V is TRBV29-1 and J is TRBJ1-1; D perhaps matches TRBD1 (5 bases). The germline V gene encodes CDR1 SQVTM and CDR2 ANQGSEA. This CDR3 has 13 amino acids. Trimming stripped 2 bases from V and 6 bases from J, with 13 bases between. CDR3 amino acids: CSVERSWGAEAFF. The CDR3 DNA sequence: TGCAGCGTTGAACGGAGTTGGGGCGCTGAAGCTTTCTTT.

This clone occurred a few times. The chain couples TRBV20-1 to TRBJ1-1; D gene uncertain. CDR1 is DFQATT, CDR2 SNEGSKA, per germline (reference sequence). Trimming removed 2 bases at V and 9 bases at J, with 10 bases between. The CDR3 length is 11 residues. The CDR3 sequence: CSARREVQAFF. The CDR3 bases are TGCAGTGCTAGACGGGAGGTTCAAGCTTTCTTT.

The chain combines TRBV4-2 with TRBJ2-3; TRBD2 aligns across 12 bases. In germline, CDR1 is LGHNA, CDR2 YNFKEQ. V dropped 0 bases and J dropped 0; count of bases not matched to a gene: 7. This CDR3 spans 19 amino acids. In DNA form, the CDR3 reads TGTGCCAGCAGCCAAGATCTTACTAGCGGGGGGTCTAGCACAGATACGCAGTATTTT. This encodes CASSQDLTSGGSSTDTQYF.

This clone was counted only a few times. The chain employs TRBV28 and TRBJ1-4; no clear D. CDR3 length equals 15 residues. The germline CDR1 and CDR2 sequences are MDHEN and SYDVKM. V was clipped by 5 bases and J by 5 bases, with 15 bases between them. The CDR3 region is CASSPAGNQNEKLFF. The CDR3 region has the DNA TGTGCCAGCAGTCCGGCGGGAAATCAGAATGAAAAACTGTTTTTT.

This clone has a single count. The chain links TRBV6-1 to TRBJ2-5, with TRBD2 matching 7 bases. Unmatched junction bases numbered 18, after V lost 4 bases and J lost 4 bases. CDR1 is MNHNS and CDR2 is SASEGT in the germline V gene. This CDR3 has 18 amino acids. This chain's CDR3 is CASSVVSGESMGGETQYF. The CDR3 DNA is TGTGCCAGCAGTGTAGTAAGCGGGGAAAGTATGGGGGGAGAGACCCAGTACTTC.

This chain connects TRBV14 to TRBJ2-1; 9 nucleotides match TRBD1. CDR3 length equals 17 residues. Germline lookup yields CDR1 SGHDN and CDR2 FVKESK. V shed 4 bases, J shed 5 bases, and the junction held 12 bases outside the gene matches. The CDR3 coding sequence is TGTGCCAGCAGCCCTCAGCCGGGACAGGGTCCCCACAATGAGCAGTTCTTC. The encoded protein is CASSPQPGQGPHNEQFF.